This T cell receptor (beta chain) was obtained from a study of blood T cell repertoires in COVID-19. Produced via immunoSEQ multiplex PCR; TCRdb's table is partial and in-frame only. The sample shows some 300,000 clones, around 90% of them seen only once. Clinical history as reported by participants underpinned cohort assignment. Germline V CDR1 and CDR2: SGHNT, YYREEE (reference sequence). The CDR3 contains 15 residues. Unmatched junction bases numbered 2, after V lost 0 bases and J lost 4 bases. The receptor comes from a woman aged 55-75 years in a cohort exposed to, infected with or recovered from COVID-19 (not recorded which). The gene calls are TRBV5-4 and TRBJ2-7; TRBD1 matches at 12 bases. Sequencing was done on a sample of PBMCs or T cells enriched from blood (not recorded which). CDR3 in DNA: TGTGCCAGCAGCTTGGGGGACAGGGGGCAGTACGAGCAGTACTTC. Translating it yields CASSLGDRGQYEQYF.